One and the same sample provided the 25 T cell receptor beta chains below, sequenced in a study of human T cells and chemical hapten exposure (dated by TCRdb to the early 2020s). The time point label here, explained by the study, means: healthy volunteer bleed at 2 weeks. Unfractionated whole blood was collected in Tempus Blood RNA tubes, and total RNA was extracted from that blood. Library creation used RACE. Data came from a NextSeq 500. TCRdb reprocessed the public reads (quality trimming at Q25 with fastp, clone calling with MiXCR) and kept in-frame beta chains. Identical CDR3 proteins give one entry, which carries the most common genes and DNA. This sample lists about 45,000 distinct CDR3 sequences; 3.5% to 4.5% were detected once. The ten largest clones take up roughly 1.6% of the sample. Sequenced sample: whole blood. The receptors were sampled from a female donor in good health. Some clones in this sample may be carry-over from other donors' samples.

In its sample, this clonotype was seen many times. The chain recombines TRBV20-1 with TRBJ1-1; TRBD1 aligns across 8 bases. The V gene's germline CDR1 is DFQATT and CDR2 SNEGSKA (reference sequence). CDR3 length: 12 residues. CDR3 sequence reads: CIPSQGAYEAFF. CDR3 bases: TGCATCCCCTCGCAGGGGGCATATGAAGCTTTCTTT.

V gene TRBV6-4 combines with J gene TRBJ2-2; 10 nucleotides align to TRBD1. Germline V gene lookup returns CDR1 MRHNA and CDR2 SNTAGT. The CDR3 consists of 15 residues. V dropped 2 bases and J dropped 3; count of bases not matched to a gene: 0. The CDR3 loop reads CASSDGQGDTGELFF. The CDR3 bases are TGTGCCAGCAGTGACGGACAGGGGGACACCGGGGAGCTGTTTTTT.

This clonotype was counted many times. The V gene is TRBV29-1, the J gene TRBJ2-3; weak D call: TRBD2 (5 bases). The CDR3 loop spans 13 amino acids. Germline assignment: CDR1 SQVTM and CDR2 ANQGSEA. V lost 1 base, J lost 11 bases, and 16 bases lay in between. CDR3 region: CSVEAGARAQQYF. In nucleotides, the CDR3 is TGCAGCGTTGAAGCAGGCGCGAGGGCCCAGCAGTATTTT.

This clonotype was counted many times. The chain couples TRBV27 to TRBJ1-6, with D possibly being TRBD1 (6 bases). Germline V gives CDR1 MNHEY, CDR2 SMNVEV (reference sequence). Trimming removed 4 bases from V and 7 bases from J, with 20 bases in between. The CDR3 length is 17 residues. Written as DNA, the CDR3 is TGTGCCAGCAGTTCGCTTATACAGGGTACGGGAAATTCACCCCTCCACTTT. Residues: CASSSLIQGTGNSPLHF.

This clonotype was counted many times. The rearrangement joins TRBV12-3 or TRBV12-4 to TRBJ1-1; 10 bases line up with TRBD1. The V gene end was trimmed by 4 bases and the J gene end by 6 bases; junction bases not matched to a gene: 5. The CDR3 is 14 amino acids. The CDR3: CASSSGDRGPEAFF. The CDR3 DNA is TGTGCCAGCAGTTCTGGGGACAGGGGCCCTGAAGCTTTCTTT.

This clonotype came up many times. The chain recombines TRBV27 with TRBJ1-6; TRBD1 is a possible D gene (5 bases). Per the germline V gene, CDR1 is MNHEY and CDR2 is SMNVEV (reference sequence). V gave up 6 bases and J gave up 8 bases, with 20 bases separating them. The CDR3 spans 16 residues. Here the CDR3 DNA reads TGTGCCAGCAGCAAAAACCGAATGGGGCCGGATTCACCCCTCCACTTT. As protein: CASSKNRMGPDSPLHF.

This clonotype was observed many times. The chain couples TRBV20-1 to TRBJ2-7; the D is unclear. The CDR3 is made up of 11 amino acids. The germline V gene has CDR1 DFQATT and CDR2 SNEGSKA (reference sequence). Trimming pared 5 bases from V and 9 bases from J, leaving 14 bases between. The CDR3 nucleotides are TGCAGTGCTGCCATCGACCAGTGGCAGTACTTC. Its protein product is CSAAIDQWQYF.

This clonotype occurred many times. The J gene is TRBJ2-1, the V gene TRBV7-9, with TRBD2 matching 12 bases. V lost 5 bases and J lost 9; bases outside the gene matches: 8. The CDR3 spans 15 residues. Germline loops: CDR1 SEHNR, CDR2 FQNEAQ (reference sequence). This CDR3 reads CASSAASGGAGEQFF. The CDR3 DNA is TGTGCCAGCAGCGCAGCTAGCGGGGGGGCAGGTGAGCAGTTCTTC.

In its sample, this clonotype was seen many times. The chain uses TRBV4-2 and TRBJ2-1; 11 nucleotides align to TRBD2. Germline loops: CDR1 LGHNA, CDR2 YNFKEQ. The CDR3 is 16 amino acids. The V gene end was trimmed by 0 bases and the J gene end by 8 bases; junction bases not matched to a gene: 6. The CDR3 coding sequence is TGTGCCAGCAGCCAAGATCTGACTAGCGGGGCCTATGAGCAGTTCTTC. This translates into CASSQDLTSGAYEQFF.

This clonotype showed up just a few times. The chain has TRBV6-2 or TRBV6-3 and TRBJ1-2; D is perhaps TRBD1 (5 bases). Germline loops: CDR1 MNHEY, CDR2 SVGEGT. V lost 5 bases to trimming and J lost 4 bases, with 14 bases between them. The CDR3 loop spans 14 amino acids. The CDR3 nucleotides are TGTGCCAGCAGTCGGCCGGGACTCGGCTATGGCTACACCTTC. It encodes CASSRPGLGYGYTF.

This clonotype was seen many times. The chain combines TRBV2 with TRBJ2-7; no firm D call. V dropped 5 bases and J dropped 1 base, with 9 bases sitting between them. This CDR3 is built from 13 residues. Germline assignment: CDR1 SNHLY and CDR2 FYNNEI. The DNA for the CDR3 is TGTGCCAGCAGTACGTCCCGGTCCTACGAGCAGTACTTC. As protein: CASSTSRSYEQYF.

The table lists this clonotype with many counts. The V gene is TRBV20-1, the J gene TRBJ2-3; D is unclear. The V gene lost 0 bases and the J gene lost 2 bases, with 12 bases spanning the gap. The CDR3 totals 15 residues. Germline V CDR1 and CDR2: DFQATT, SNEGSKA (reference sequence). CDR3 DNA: TGCAGTGCTAGAGATCCAGGAATCAACACAGATACGCAGTATTTT. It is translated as CSARDPGINTDTQYF.

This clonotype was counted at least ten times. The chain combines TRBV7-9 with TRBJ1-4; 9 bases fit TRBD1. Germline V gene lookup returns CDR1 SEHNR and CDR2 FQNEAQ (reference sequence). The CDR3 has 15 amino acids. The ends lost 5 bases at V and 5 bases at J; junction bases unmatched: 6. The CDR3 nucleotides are TGTGCCAGCAGCCCACGGACAGGGGCGAATGAAAAACTGTTTTTT. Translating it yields CASSPRTGANEKLFF.

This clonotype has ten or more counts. CDR3 protein: CASSYSTPDRISGEQFF. CDR3 DNA: TGTGCCAGCAGTTACTCGACGCCCGACAGGATCTCCGGTGAGCAGTTCTTC. J is TRBJ2-1 and V is TRBV6-2 or TRBV6-3, with D perhaps TRBD1 (6 bases). This CDR3 comprises 17 residues. The germline V gene has CDR1 MNHEY and CDR2 SVGEGT. V shed 0 bases and J shed 9 bases, with 21 bases lying between them.

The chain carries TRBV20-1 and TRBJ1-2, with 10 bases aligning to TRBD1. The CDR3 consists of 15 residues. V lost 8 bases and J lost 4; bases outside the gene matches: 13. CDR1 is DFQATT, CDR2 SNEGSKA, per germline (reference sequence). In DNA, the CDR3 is TGCAGTACCCGCAAGGACAGGGGGTATGGCTATGGCTACACCTTC. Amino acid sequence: CSTRKDRGYGYGYTF.

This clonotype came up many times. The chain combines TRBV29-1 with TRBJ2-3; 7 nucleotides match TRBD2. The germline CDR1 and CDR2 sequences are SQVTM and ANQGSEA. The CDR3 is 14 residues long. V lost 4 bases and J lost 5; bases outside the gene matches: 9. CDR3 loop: CSVGSGEVVDTQYF. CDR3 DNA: TGCAGCGTTGGAAGCGGGGAAGTGGTAGATACGCAGTATTTT.

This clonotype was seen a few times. The CDR3 DNA sequence: TGTGCCAGCAGCTTAAAGGCGGGACAGTTGGCGACCATATATTTT. It codes for CASSLKAGQLATIYF. The chain links TRBV7-9 to TRBJ1-3; 7 bases fit TRBD1. CDR1 SEHNR and CDR2 FQNEAQ come from the germline V gene (reference sequence). V trimming: 2 bases; J trimming: 10 bases; junction bases outside the gene matches: 11. The CDR3 totals 15 residues.

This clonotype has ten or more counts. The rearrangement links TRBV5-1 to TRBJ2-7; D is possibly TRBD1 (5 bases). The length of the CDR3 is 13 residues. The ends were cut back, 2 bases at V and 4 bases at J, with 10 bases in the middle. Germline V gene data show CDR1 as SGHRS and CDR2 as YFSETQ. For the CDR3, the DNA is TGCGCCAGCAGCTTCCAGGGAAATTACGAGCAGTACTTC. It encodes CASSFQGNYEQYF. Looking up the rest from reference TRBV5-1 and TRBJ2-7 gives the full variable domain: KAGVTQTPRYLIKTRGQQVTLSCSPISGHRSVSWYQQTPGQGLQFLFEYFSETQRNKGNFPGRFSGRQFSNSRSEMNVSTLELGDSALYLCASSFQGNYEQYFGPGTRLTVT.

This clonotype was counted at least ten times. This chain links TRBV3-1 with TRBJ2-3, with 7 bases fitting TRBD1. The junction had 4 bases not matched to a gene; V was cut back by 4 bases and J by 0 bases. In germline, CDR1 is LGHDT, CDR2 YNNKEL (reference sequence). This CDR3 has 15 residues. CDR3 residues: CASSLRTGSTDTQYF. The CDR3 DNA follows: TGTGCCAGCAGCCTACGGACAGGAAGCACAGATACGCAGTATTTT.

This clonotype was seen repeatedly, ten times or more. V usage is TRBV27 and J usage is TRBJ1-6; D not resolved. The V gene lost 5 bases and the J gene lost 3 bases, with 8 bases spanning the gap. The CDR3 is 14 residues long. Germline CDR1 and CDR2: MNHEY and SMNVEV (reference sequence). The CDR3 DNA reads TGTGCCAGCAGTCGACTAGTCTATAATTCACCCCTCCACTTT. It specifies CASSRLVYNSPLHF.

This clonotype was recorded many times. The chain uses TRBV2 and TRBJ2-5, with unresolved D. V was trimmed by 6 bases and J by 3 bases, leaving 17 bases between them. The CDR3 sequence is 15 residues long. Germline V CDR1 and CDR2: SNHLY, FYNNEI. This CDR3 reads CASRTPSWKEETQYF. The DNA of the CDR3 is TGTGCCAGCAGGACCCCTTCATGGAAAGAAGAGACCCAGTACTTC.

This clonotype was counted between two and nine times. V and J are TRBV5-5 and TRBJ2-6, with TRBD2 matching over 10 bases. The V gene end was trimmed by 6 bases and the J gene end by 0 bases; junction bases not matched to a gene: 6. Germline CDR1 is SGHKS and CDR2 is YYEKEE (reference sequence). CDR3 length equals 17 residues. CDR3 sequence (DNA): TGTGCCAGCACTACCGGGACTAGCGTCTCTGGGGCCAACGTCCTGACTTTC. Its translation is CASTTGTSVSGANVLTF.

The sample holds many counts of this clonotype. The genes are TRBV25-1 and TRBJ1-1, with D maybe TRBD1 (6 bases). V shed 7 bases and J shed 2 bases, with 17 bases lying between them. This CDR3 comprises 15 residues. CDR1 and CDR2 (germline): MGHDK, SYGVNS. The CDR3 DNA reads TGTGCCAGCACCCTTGGCCGGGGGCCTAACACTGAAGCTTTCTTT. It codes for CASTLGRGPNTEAFF.

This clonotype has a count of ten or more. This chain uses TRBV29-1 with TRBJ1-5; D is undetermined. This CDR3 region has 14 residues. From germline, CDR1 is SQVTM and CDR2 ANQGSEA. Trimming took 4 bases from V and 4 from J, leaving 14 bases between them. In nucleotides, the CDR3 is TGCAGCGTTGCGGGTTTCGGTGGTAATCAGCCCCAGCATTTT. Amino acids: CSVAGFGGNQPQHF.

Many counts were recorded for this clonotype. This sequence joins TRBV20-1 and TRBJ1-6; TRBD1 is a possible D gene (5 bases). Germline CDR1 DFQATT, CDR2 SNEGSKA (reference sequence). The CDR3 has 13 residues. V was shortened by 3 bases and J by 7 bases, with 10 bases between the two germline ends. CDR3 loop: CSASFGGNSPLHF. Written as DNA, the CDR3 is TGCAGTGCTAGTTTCGGGGGGAATTCACCCCTCCACTTT.